The 13 T cell receptor beta chains below were found in one sample sequenced in a study of cytomegalovirus exposure and HLA in healthy donors. Primers included in the PCR were 60 Vbeta and 13 Jbeta primers. Only in-frame clones appear in the TCRdb table, and some are missing; sequencing was by immunoSEQ multiplex PCR. The sample has 110,000 to 150,000 clones, roughly three quarters seen once. The sequencing input was PBMCs. The origin of the receptors is a female donor in good health and CMV-seronegative.

The chain carries TRBV5-4 and TRBJ2-3; 8 bases are shared with TRBD2. This CDR3 comprises 17 residues. V lost 3 bases, J lost 3 bases, and 12 bases stayed unmatched. In germline, CDR1 is SGHNT, CDR2 YYREEE (reference sequence). The CDR3 coding sequence is TGTGCCAGCAGCTCCTCGACGGGGGGGTATCCGACAGATACGCAGTATTTT. It translates to CASSSSTGGYPTDTQYF.

The rearrangement joins TRBV4-1 to TRBJ2-5; TRBD2 matches 8 bases. The germline V gene encodes CDR1 MGHRA and CDR2 YSYEKL. After removal of 5 bases from V and 3 bases from J, the junction contained 11 bases not matched to a gene. The CDR3 runs to 16 residues. The CDR3 sequence: CASSTNSGTREETQYF. As DNA, the CDR3 is TGCGCCAGCAGCACCAACAGCGGGACTAGAGAAGAGACCCAGTACTTC.

The gene calls are TRBV19 and TRBJ2-3, with D unresolved. Germline V gene lookup returns CDR1 LNHDA and CDR2 SQIVND (reference sequence). The V end was cut by 3 bases, the J end by 4 bases, with 11 bases between. This CDR3 contains 14 residues. CDR3 sequence reads: CASSIRSAADTQYF. DNA for the CDR3: TGTGCCAGTAGTATTCGAAGCGCAGCAGATACGCAGTATTTT.

This chain joins TRBV5-1 and TRBJ2-5, with D possibly TRBD1 on 6 matching bases. V dropped 0 bases and J dropped 2 bases, with 17 bases sitting between them. CDR3 length equals 17 residues. The germline gives CDR1 SGHRS, CDR2 YFSETQ. CDR3 residues: CASSLGLWTARQETQYF. CDR3 in DNA: TGCGCCAGCAGCTTGGGGCTCTGGACAGCCCGTCAAGAGACCCAGTACTTC. Complete variable domain (other parts from reference TRBV5-1 and TRBJ2-5): KAGVTQTPRYLIKTRGQQVTLSCSPISGHRSVSWYQQTPGQGLQFLFEYFSETQRNKGNFPGRFSGRQFSNSRSEMNVSTLELGDSALYLCASSLGLWTARQETQYFGPGTRLLVL.

The rearrangement links TRBV29-1 to TRBJ2-2; the D gene is possibly TRBD2 (5 bases). The ends were cut back, 6 bases at V and 0 bases at J, with 11 bases in the middle. The CDR3 spans 14 residues. Germline CDR1 reads SQVTM; CDR2 reads ANQGSEA. Here the CDR3 DNA reads TGCAGCGTCGGAGCGGAGGCGAACACCGGGGAGCTGTTTTTT. This encodes CSVGAEANTGELFF.

This clone was seen a few times. V and J are TRBV7-9 and TRBJ2-1; 11 bases are a match to TRBD1. The CDR3 spans 17 residues. Germline V lookup: CDR1 SEHNR, CDR2 FQNEAQ (reference sequence). Trimming cost V 4 bases and J 5 bases; bases outside gene matches: 10. CDR3 nucleotides: TGTGCCAGCAGCTCCTTATTCCGGGACAGGGGGAACAATGAGCAGTTCTTC. Translating gives CASSSLFRDRGNNEQFF.

The chain combines TRBV6-1 with TRBJ2-5, with TRBD1 as a possible D gene (6 bases). Germline CDR1 MNHNS, CDR2 SASEGT. The CDR3 is 17 amino acids. The V end was cut by 0 bases, the J end by 0 bases, with 14 bases between. The CDR3 DNA is TGTGCCAGCAGTGAAGCGGTGGGGGCTCAGTACCAAGAGACCCAGTACTTC. Encoded protein: CASSEAVGAQYQETQYF.

The V gene is TRBV30, the J gene TRBJ1-2; 9 positions match TRBD1. This CDR3 region has 12 residues. Looked up from germline, CDR1 is GTSNPN and CDR2 is SVGIG (reference sequence). V was clipped by 8 bases and J by 6 bases; unmatched bases: 7. Here the CDR3 DNA reads TGTGCCGTCAACAGGGGGCGCGATGGCTACACCTTC. Translated, it gives CAVNRGRDGYTF.

The table lists this clone with a few counts. The J gene is TRBJ2-7, the V gene TRBV5-1; 12 nucleotides line up with TRBD2. In germline, CDR1 is SGHRS, CDR2 YFSETQ. The CDR3 is made up of 15 amino acids. J was trimmed by 3 bases and V by 5 bases; bases with no gene match: 6. CDR3 nucleotides: TGCGCCAGCAGGATCGGGACTAGCGGGTACTACGAGCAGTACTTC. Translated, it gives CASRIGTSGYYEQYF.

The CDR3 DNA sequence: TGTGCCAGCACCCTCGGGGGCGGGGGGCTTGGGGCCAACGTCCTGACTTTC. Amino acids: CASTLGGGGLGANVLTF. The chain has TRBV5-4 and TRBJ2-6; TRBD2 matches at 8 bases. This CDR3 is built from 17 residues. The germline V gene encodes CDR1 SGHNT and CDR2 YYREEE (reference sequence). V gave up 6 bases and J gave up 3 bases; unmatched junction bases: 11.

This chain joins TRBV7-8 and TRBJ1-4; 10 bases align to TRBD1. CDR1 is SGHVS, CDR2 FQNEAQ, per germline. This CDR3 has 13 amino acids. With V trimmed by 5 bases and J by 7 bases, 1 base remained unmatched. CDR3 region: CASSRDRGEKLFF. CDR3 sequence (DNA): TGTGCCAGCAGCCGGGACAGGGGTGAAAAACTGTTTTTT. The full variable domain, rest sourced from reference TRBV7-8 and TRBJ1-4, is GAGVSQSPRYKVAKRGQDVALRCDPISGHVSLFWYQQALGQGPEFLTYFQNEAQLDKSGLPSDRFFAERPEGSVSTLKIQRTQQEDSAVYLCASSRDRGEKLFFGSGTQLSVL.

This chain joins TRBV28 and TRBJ1-5; TRBD1 aligns across 7 bases. This CDR3 has 16 residues. The V and J ends lost 5 bases and 2 bases, in that order; junction bases with no gene match: 9. The V gene's germline CDR1 is MDHEN and CDR2 SYDVKM. The CDR3 region is CASSKYRGVGNQPQHF. For the CDR3, the DNA is TGTGCCAGCAGTAAGTACAGGGGTGTGGGCAATCAGCCCCAGCATTTT.

The chain combines TRBV28 with TRBJ2-3, with D unresolved. The ends were cut back, 1 base at V and 1 base at J, with 6 bases in the middle. Germline CDR1 and CDR2: MDHEN and SYDVKM. This CDR3 has 14 amino acids. This chain's CDR3 is CASSLLEGTDTQYF. CDR3 sequence (DNA): TGTGCCAGCAGTTTATTAGAGGGCACAGATACGCAGTATTTT.